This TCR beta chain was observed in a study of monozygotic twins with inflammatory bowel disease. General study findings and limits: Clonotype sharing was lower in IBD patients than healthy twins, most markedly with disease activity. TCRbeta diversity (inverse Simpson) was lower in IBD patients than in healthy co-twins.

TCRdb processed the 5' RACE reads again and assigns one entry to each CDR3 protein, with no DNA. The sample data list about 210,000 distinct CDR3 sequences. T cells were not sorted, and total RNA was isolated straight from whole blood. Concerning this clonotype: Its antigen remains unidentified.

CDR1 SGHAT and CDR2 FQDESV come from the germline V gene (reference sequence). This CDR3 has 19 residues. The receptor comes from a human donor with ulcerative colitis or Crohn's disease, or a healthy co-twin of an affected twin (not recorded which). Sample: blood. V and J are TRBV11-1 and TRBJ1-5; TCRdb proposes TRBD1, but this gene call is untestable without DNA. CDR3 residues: CASSYKHDRARHSNQPQHF.